The clone carrying this T cell receptor beta chain was detected once. The study recruited people aged roughly 18 to 100 years across 24 US areas. This sample is part of a study of blood T cell repertoires in COVID-19. For the study at large: Before being deemed recovered, Cohort 3 donors had two negative PCRs, clearance, or symptom resolution. Spain, Italy and the United States supplied samples that represented acute and convalescent COVID-19.

Per germline, CDR1 SGHTA and CDR2 FQGTGA. The J segment lost 4 bases and the V segment lost 4 bases, leaving 2 bases of the junction unmatched. The CDR3 has 14 amino acids. Study processing details: Reference gene primer amplification gave nucleated cell count estimates. TCRdb's copy holds only in-frame clones and misses some; the assay was immunoSEQ multiplex PCR. V, J and clone size reflect that table, while D and trimming were determined from the DNA. The profile shows a few hundred thousand clones, more than 75% of them singletons. The chain combines TRBV7-3 with TRBJ2-3; 10 nucleotides line up with TRBD1. This TCR was sampled from a man in his forties in a cohort exposed to, infected with or recovered from COVID-19 (not recorded which). Sequenced input: PBMCs or T cells enriched from blood (not recorded which). The CDR3: CASSSGQGADTQYF. CDR3 DNA sequence: TGTGCCAGCAGCTCAGGACAGGGGGCAGATACGCAGTATTTT.